This section outlines one TCR beta chain sequence together with its context. The antigen is undetermined. CDR1 is MNHEY and CDR2 is SMNVEV in the germline V gene (reference sequence). Losses at the gene ends were 7 bases for V and 4 bases for J; bases not matched to a gene: 2. CDR3 length equals 13 residues. These data belong to a study of cytomegalovirus exposure and HLA in healthy donors. Study-level results: The classifier was said to identify cytomegalovirus status with high specificity and sensitivity. Follow-up analysis later connected one missense variant in DCLRE1C with trimming of TCR beta V- and J-genes. TRBV6-2, TRBV6-3 and some other V segments were excluded as indistinguishable.

60 Vbeta and 13 Jbeta primers were used in PCR. Method: immunoSEQ multiplex PCR; TCRdb's copy keeps in-frame clones and lacks some. The listing records roughly 100,000 clones. V and J are TRBV27 and TRBJ1-2, with TRBD1 matching 11 bases. The sequenced sample was PBMCs. The origin of this receptor is a woman in her thirties in good health and CMV-seronegative. CDR3 sequence: CASTGTGGYGYTF. CDR3 DNA sequence: TGTGCCAGCACCGGGACAGGGGGCTATGGCTACACCTTC.